One and the same sample provided the 8 T cell receptor beta chains below, sequenced in a study of shared clonotypes between healthy human individuals. Produced via immunoSEQ multiplex PCR; TCRdb's table is partial and in-frame only. The sample shows around 2.1 million clones, around 95% of them seen only once. Sequenced input: naive CD4+ T cells sorted from blood. Subset specified: CD45RA+ positively selected. Every receptor here comes from a man in his late teens or twenties in good health.

The J gene is TRBJ2-1, the V gene TRBV5-1; TRBD2 matches 8 bases. The junction had 8 bases not matched to a gene; V was cut back by 3 bases and J by 6 bases. Germline V gene data show CDR1 as SGHRS and CDR2 as YFSETQ. CDR3 size: 15 residues. The CDR3 nucleotides are TGCGCCAGCAGCTCCGCGGGACTAGGGGGCAATGAGCAGTTCTTC. Its translation is CASSSAGLGGNEQFF.

Remarks on this clone: Other DNA sequences in this specimen translate into the identical CDR3. The gene calls are TRBV5-1 and TRBJ2-1; D is uncertain. Germline V CDR1 and CDR2: SGHRS, YFSETQ. V lost 2 bases, J lost 9 bases, and 6 bases lay in between. The CDR3 consists of 11 residues. This CDR3 is CASSLGPEQFF. Written as DNA, the CDR3 is TGCGCCAGCAGCTTAGGCCCTGAGCAGTTCTTC.

The table lists this clone with a count of one. Additional DNA sequences in this sample encode the identical CDR3. The chain recombines TRBV19 with TRBJ2-5; D is uncertain. CDR1 and CDR2 (germline): LNHDA, SQIVND (reference sequence). The CDR3 contains 13 residues. V was clipped by 3 bases and J by 2 bases, with 7 bases between them. The CDR3 nucleotides are TGTGCCAGTAGTATTGGTCAGCAAGAGACCCAGTACTTC. Its protein is CASSIGQQETQYF.

The V gene is TRBV9, the J gene TRBJ1-3; 7 bases map to TRBD1. V was clipped by 0 bases and J by 0 bases; unmatched bases: 3. The CDR3 contains 16 residues. The V gene's germline CDR1 is SGDLS and CDR2 YYNGEE. CDR3 protein: CASSVAGQSSGNTIYF. In DNA, the CDR3 is TGTGCCAGCAGCGTAGCGGGACAGAGCTCTGGAAACACCATATATTTT.

The genes are TRBV27 and TRBJ2-5, with TRBD2 matching over 15 bases. The length of the CDR3 is 15 residues. The germline V gene has CDR1 MNHEY and CDR2 SMNVEV (reference sequence). V lost 5 bases to trimming and J lost 6 bases; unmatched junction nucleotides: 4. CDR3 protein: CASSPGTSGRKTQYF. The DNA of the CDR3 is TGTGCCAGCAGTCCGGGGACTAGCGGGAGGAAGACCCAGTACTTC.

The chain recombines TRBV21-1 with TRBJ1-5. TRBV21-1 is reported as a pseudogene. There are 18 residues in the CDR3. This CDR3 is CASSNRSCPLYSNQPQHF. Here the CDR3 DNA reads TGTGCCAGCAGCAATAGGAGTTGCCCCCTCTATAGCAATCAGCCCCAGCATTTT.

J is TRBJ1-2 and V is TRBV6-1; TRBD1 matches 7 bases. CDR3 length equals 12 residues. The V segment lost 8 bases and the J segment 2 bases; nucleotides outside the gene matches: 2. Looked up from germline, CDR1 is MNHNS and CDR2 is SASEGT. The CDR3, as DNA: TGTGCCAGCGGGGACAGCAACTATGGCTACACCTTC. Translation: CASGDSNYGYTF.

This clone was picked up a small number of times. This chain connects TRBV6-5 to TRBJ1-6; 8 bases agree with TRBD1. The CDR3 sequence is 14 residues long. V lost 5 bases, J lost 11 bases, and 8 bases stayed unmatched. Per germline, CDR1 MNHEY and CDR2 SVGAGI. This CDR3 is CASSRQGQLTPLHF. DNA for the CDR3: TGTGCCAGCAGTCGACAGGGGCAATTGACACCCCTCCACTTT.